This T cell receptor beta chain was identified in a study of metastatic and nonmetastatic thyroid tumors. Study in general: A comparison of repertoires was made across blood and tumor or nodule tissue from malignant and benign thyroid patients.

Per the study methods: What underpinned the distant-metastasis classifier for papillary thyroid cancer was the set of CDR3 differences across clinicopathological groups. TCRdb re-called the PCR reads via MiXCR. The V and J calls reflect TCRdb's pipeline rather than the authors' work. The table includes 45,000 to 55,000 clones, 24% detected once. Patients were all untreated before their thyroid surgery. Study-level points and caveats: Significantly higher TCR beta diversity was reportedly seen in malignant thyroid tumors than benign nodules, in blood and tumor.

The CDR3 consists of 14 residues. The ends were cut back, 4 bases at V and 3 bases at J, with 14 bases in the middle. Germline assignment: CDR1 SGHRS and CDR2 YFSETQ. On this clone itself: The antigen is not known.

The source of this sequence is a male donor with papillary thyroid cancer or a benign thyroid nodule (not recorded which). Some clones in this sample may be carry-over from other donors' samples. The V and J genes are TRBV5-1 and TRBJ2-7, with D perhaps matching TRBD1 (6 bases). Material: blood. CDR3 in amino acids: CASSVDRNNYEQYF. CDR3 DNA: TGCGCCAGCAGCGTCGACAGGAACAACTACGAGCAGTACTTC.